This T cell receptor (beta chain) derives from a study of patients and donors after allogeneic stem cell transplantation. TCRdb redid the calling of the RT-PCR reads with MiXCR, one entry per CDR3 protein. The sample records under 200,000 distinct CDR3 sequences, about 32% being singletons. Germline values: CDR1 MNHEY, CDR2 SMNVEV (reference sequence). This CDR3 contains 13 residues. Unmatched junction bases numbered 4, after V lost 6 bases and J lost 5 bases. The TCR sequence derives from a human donor who was either an allogeneic HSCT recipient or a stem cell or donor lymphocyte infusion donor (not recorded which). It is not recorded whose cells these are; they may come from a transplant donor. The gene calls are TRBV27 and TRBJ2-5, with 9 bases identical to TRBD1. Sequences were obtained from blood, either unsorted or a sorted T cell fraction (not recorded which). CDR3 sequence (DNA): TGTGCCAGCAGAAGGACAGGGGAGGAGACCCAGTACTTC. Translated, it gives CASRRTGEETQYF.